Listed below are T cell receptor beta chains from one sample, sequenced in a study of CXCR3-negative and CXCR3-positive naive CD8 T cells. TCRdb reanalyzed the 5' RACE reads, giving one entry per CDR3 protein sequence and no DNA. Its table records under 85,000 distinct CDR3 sequences. Sequenced sample: naive CXCR3- CD8+ T cells from blood. These receptors came from a human donor in good health. Some clones in this sample may be carry-over from other donors' samples. Each CDR3 is given with its conserved first and last residue.

>17|TRBV4-2|TRBJ2-5
CASSQELATPGQETQYF
>15|TRBV11-2|TRBJ1-2
CASSLLIGTAYGYTF
>18|TRBV21-1|TRBJ2-2
CASSKPLTGRSNTGELFF
>16|TRBV6-2/TRBV6-3|TRBJ2-1
CASKEPGLAGMNEQFF
>14|TRBV13|TRBJ2-7
CASTDQLGSTEQYF
>12|TRBV30|TRBJ2-7
CAWSVGGYEQYF
>12|TRBV29-1|TRBJ1-2
CSVLQGVDGYTF
>16|TRBV4-3|TRBJ2-1
CASSQDRRSSYNEQFF
>16|TRBV11-2|TRBJ2-7
CASSLPLGQRRYEQYF
>14|TRBV4-3|TRBJ1-1
CASSQVPVNTEAFF
>15|TRBV12-3/TRBV12-4|TRBJ2-7
CASSLTRAVSYEQYF
>16|TRBV9|TRBJ2-1
CASSQTSGASYNEQFF
>15|TRBV2|TRBJ1-6
CASRELTGRSSPLHF